This T cell receptor (beta chain) was sequenced in a study of cytomegalovirus exposure and HLA in healthy donors. The PCR ran on 60 Vbeta and 13 Jbeta primers. TCRdb keeps only in-frame clones here, not all; method: immunoSEQ multiplex PCR. The sample consists of some 87,000 clones, more than 60% of them appearing once. The germline V gene encodes CDR1 GTSNPN and CDR2 SVGIG (reference sequence). The germline V and J ends were trimmed by 4 bases and 10 bases, with 19 bases remaining between them. This CDR3 is 13 amino acids long. This chain joins TRBV30 and TRBJ1-2; maybe TRBD1 (5 bases). This TCR was recovered from a man younger than 45 in good health and CMV-seronegative. The sample comprised PBMCs. The CDR3 protein is CAWIYSQGRNYTF. CDR3 coding DNA: TGTGCCTGGATCTACTCGCAGGGAAGAAACTACACCTTC.